These T cell receptor beta chains were read from a single sample in a study of T-cell reconstitution after alpha-beta-depleted transplantation in children. MiXCR, run by TCRdb on the PCR reads, gives a single entry per CDR3 protein. The sample has about 300,000 distinct CDR3 sequences; over 7% are singletons. Sequenced material: peripheral blood, taken 360 days after TCRalphabeta/CD19-depleted stem cell transplant. All receptors come from a female patient aged 2-10 years who had a stem cell transplant for Fanconi anemia, so the T cells may come from the graft donor. Each CDR3 is given without its conserved first and last residue.

CDR3aa	v_gene	j_gene
ASSEAVYYLEVGQF	TRBV6-1	TRBJ2-1
SARDVRSRSSYNEQF	TRBV20-1	TRBJ2-1
ASSHERQGRETQY	TRBV6-2/TRBV6-3	TRBJ2-5
ASSTGQFSTDTQY	TRBV9	TRBJ2-3
ASRTRTGVEATDTQY	TRBV7-2	TRBJ2-3
ATSRDGPGQGSYEQY	TRBV15	TRBJ2-7
ASRAGETEAF	TRBV2	TRBJ1-1
ASSLGLMGEQF	TRBV11-2	TRBJ2-1
ASSLSLVSGSSDRGLYGYT	TRBV28	TRBJ1-2
ASSVGVGQGSYGYT	TRBV9	TRBJ1-2
ASSRFGGLGNQPQH	TRBV27	TRBJ1-5
ASSGGGKRYNEQF	TRBV5-6	TRBJ2-1
SARDRVRLFYQETQY	TRBV20-1	TRBJ2-5
ASSLAAEYEQY	TRBV12-3/TRBV12-4	TRBJ2-7
ATSDGLQETQY	TRBV24-1	TRBJ2-5
ASSQEWVDTQY	TRBV4-2	TRBJ2-3